The clone carrying this T cell receptor beta chain has just one count. This entry is derived from a study of shared clonotypes between healthy human individuals. Sorted-subset replicate PCR reactions contained approximately 190 ng DNA, corresponding to about 30,000 T cell genomes. This table comes from immunoSEQ multiplex PCR, and its TCRdb copy is limited to in-frame clones, with some not included. The sample records approximately 2,000,000 clones, around 93% being singletons. Terminally differentiated effector memory CD45RA+ cells were excluded from the naive CD8 cells, which were CD45RO-negative and positively selected for CCR7. Trimming shortened V by 7 bases and J by 8 bases, and 14 bases separated the two germline ends. The CDR3 is 11 residues long. The germline V gene encodes CDR1 SQVTM and CDR2 ANQGSEA.

The sample comprised naive CD8+ T cells from PBMCs. This chain links TRBV29-1 with TRBJ1-2; weak D call: TRBD1 (6 bases). This sequence was found in a man aged 18 to 35 in good health. Some clones in this sample may be carry-over from other donors' samples. CDR3 sequence reads: CSDRVWGGYTF. The CDR3 DNA sequence: TGCAGCGACAGGGTTTGGGGCGGCTACACCTTC.